This entry is about one T cell receptor (beta chain). No cognate antigen has been identified for it. No base quality values were provided; no much bigger clone lies one nucleotide off. Taken from the germline V gene, the CDR1 and CDR2 loops are SGDLS and YYNGEE. There are 14 amino acids in the CDR3, from cysteine to phenylalanine inclusive. The retained sequence is limited to the CDR3, 42 bases, with the frame set at the first base. Trimming costs V 3 bases and J 4 bases, and their ends lie 13 bases apart. Using the deep immunoSEQ assay, multiplex PCR amplified TCR CDR3 regions from genomic DNA. For each cell subset, the extracted genomic DNA was distributed evenly across all wells of several immunoSEQ 96-well plates, and each plate served as one replicate. For sorted subsets, 200 to 250 ng of genomic DNA, equivalent to 25,000 to 35,000 T cell genomes, went into each replicate PCR. Purified libraries were measured with a Qubit 3.0 fluorometer, size-checked on a Bioanalyzer 2100, and measured again with the KAPA Library Quantification kit. Each immunoSEQ 96-well plate was sequenced on its own single-read 150-cycle Illumina NextSeq 550 flow cell. Turning to the authors' computational methods: The immunoSEQ output contained only junctional sequences without quality scores, so filtering could not match that applied to full-length reads. To assign V/J genes and CDR3, sequences were annotated against IMGT germline references using PyIR, a Python wrapper for IgBLAST v1.9. Reads were removed for weak V/J assignments (E-value above 1e-6), missing CDR3, stop codons, out-of-frame junctions, or ambiguous translated residues. V3J clonotypes were defined as sequences sharing the same inferred V gene, J gene, and CDR3 amino acid sequence. Percentage overlap between repertoires was calculated by dividing the number of shared unique clonotypes by the size of the smaller repertoire. Richness of each repertoire was evaluated using RTK rarefaction, the Chao1 estimator, and Recon v2.1 estimates of unobserved clonotypes. Generation probabilities for all TCRbeta clonotypes obtained by the gDNA method from a few donors were computed using OLGA. Sourced from immuneACCESS, this table was stored by TCRdb with only in-frame sequences that have V and J called. A share of the clones is absent; for the studies checked, an unresolved V gene accounts for under half, and the remainder has no known explanation. D and trimming were read from the DNA, whereas the V and J calls and clone size are those reported in that table. This sample gives fewer than 3 million clones in total; just under 95% of them show up just once. The top ten clonotypes cover around 0.4% of the sample.

This specimen belongs to a study of shared clonotypes between healthy human individuals (dated by TCRdb to about 2020). As for the study more broadly: Three men and a couple of women, aged 18 to 49 years, made up the cohort. The study deeply sequenced blood TCR repertoires of about 5 healthy adults to estimate repertoire size and the extent of clonotype sharing between individuals. Libraries were prepared and TCR repertoires were sequenced by different laboratories using diverse techniques, in order to increase sequencing depth and limit assay-specific biases. Per donor, leukapheresis produced somewhere between about 0.8 and 9 billion PBMCs. For each donor, three plates each were used for CD4 naive and CD4 memory, two plates were used for CD8 naive, and one plate was used for CD8 memory.

The paper's findings and limits, for the study overall: Based on pairwise subsampling, the degree of clonotype sharing among donors was expected to be affected by sequencing depth. Naive subsets generally had larger estimated clonotype richness than memory subsets did. Sampling was restricted to blood, and TCR repertoires in tissue are likely to differ from TCR repertoires in blood. Rarefaction of sorted-subset datasets indicated incomplete sequencing despite the large sequencing depth. Compared with non-shared clonotypes, clonotypes shared by all four sorted-subset donors had higher generation probabilities. Because the study included a small number of donors, the genetic and exposure-history diversity represented was limited. Approximately 5% of naive CD4, 3.5% of naive CD8, about 2.4% of memory CD4, and around 0.42% of memory CD8 clonotypes were shared across several donors.

The donors were healthy, HIV-negative adults who had no recently reported acute infections or vaccinations. Every donor was a Caucasian adult residing in Nashville, Tennessee, USA. Magnetic negative selection was used to enrich CD4+ T cells, after which naive cells were positively selected on CD45RA and the negative fraction became the memory subset. Blood was collected by leukapheresis, and PBMCs were isolated by Ficoll-Histopaque density gradient centrifugation and then cryopreserved in liquid nitrogen vapor phase. Analytical flow cytometry was used to check the purity and quantity of each magnetically sorted T cell population. Genomic DNA was isolated from each sorted fraction and quantified by UV absorbance on a Nanodrop 2000c.

What was sequenced was naive CD4+ T cells from PBMCs. The cell subset or site tag for this specimen amounts to: CD45RA+ positively selected. This TCR was recovered from a man between 18 and 29 years old in good health. Some clones in this sample may be carry-over from other donors' samples. The chain is assembled from TRBV9 and TRBJ1-1; TRBD1 might be the D gene, on 5 matching bases. The DNA reads as follows: TGTGCCAGCAGCGCGACTTCGGGGGGCACTGAAGCTTTCTTT. This codes for CASSATSGGTEAFF.